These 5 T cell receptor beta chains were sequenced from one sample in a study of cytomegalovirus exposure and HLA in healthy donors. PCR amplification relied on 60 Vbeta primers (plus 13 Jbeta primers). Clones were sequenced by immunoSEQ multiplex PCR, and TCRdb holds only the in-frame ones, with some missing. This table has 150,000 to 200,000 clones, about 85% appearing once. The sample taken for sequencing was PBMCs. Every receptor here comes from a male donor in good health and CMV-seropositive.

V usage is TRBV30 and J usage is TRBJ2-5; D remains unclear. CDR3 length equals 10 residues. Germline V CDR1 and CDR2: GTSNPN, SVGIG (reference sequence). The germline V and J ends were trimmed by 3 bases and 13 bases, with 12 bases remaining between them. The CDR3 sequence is CAWRALRWYF. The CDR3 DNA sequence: TGTGCCTGGAGGGCATTGAGGTGGTACTTC. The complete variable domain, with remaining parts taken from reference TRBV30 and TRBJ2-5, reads SQTIHQWPATLVQPVGSPLSLECTVEGTSNPNLYWYRQAAGRGLQLLFYSVGIGQISSEVPQNLSASRPQDRQFILSSKKLLLSDSGFYLCAWRALRWYFGPGTRLLVL.

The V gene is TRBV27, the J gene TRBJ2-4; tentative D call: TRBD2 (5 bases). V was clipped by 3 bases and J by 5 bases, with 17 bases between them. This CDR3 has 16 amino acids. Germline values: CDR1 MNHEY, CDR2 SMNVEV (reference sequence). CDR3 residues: CASSLGSGVVENIQYF. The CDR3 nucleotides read TGTGCCAGCAGTTTGGGGTCCGGGGTTGTTGAAAACATTCAGTACTTC.

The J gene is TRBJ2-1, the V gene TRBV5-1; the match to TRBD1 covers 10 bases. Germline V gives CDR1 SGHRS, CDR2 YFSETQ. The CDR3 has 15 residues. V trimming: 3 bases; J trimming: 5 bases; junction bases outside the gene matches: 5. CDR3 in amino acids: CASSWRDRGHNEQFF. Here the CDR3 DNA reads TGCGCCAGCAGCTGGAGGGACAGGGGACACAATGAGCAGTTCTTC.

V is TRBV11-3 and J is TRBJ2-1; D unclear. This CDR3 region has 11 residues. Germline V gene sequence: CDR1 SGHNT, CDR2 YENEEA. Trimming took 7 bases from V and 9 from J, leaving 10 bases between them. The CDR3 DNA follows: TGTGCCAGCAACGCCCGAGGTGAGCAGTTCTTC. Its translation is CASNARGEQFF. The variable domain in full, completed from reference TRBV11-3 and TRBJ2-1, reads EAGVVQSPRYKIIEKKQPVAFWCNPISGHNTLYWYLQNLGQGPELLIRYENEEAVDDSQLPKDRFSAERLKGVDSTLKIQPAELGDSAVYLCASNARGEQFFGPGTRLTVL.

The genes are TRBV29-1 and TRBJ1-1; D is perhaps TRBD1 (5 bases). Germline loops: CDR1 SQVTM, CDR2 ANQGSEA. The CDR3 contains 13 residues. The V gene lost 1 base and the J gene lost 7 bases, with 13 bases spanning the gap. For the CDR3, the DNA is TGCAGCGTTGAAGGGCAGGGCAAGCTTGAAGCTTTCTTT. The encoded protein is CSVEGQGKLEAFF.